The 26 T cell receptor beta chains presented below share a single source sample, sequenced in a study of control samples from healthy donors and cancer patients. The protocol was immunoSEQ multiplex PCR, while the TCRdb copy is restricted to in-frame clones and leaves out a portion. The sample has about 180,000 clones, about 92% seen once; the top ten hold just over 1.4%. Specimen: blood. The receptors here all came from a man aged 30 to 39 in good health.

This clone showed up just once. This chain connects TRBV3-1 (or the pseudogene TRBV3-2) to TRBJ1-2; 9 positions match TRBD1. The CDR3 length is 14 residues. The germline gives CDR1 LGHDT, CDR2 YNNKEL (reference sequence). Germline trimming cut 4 bases from V and 4 bases from J; bases unmatched to any gene: 4. This CDR3 is CASSPGTGSYGYTF. The DNA of the CDR3 is TGTGCCAGCAGCCCCGGGACAGGGAGCTATGGCTACACCTTC.

The chain carries TRBV19 and TRBJ2-7; 9 bases agree with TRBD1. Looked up from germline, CDR1 is LNHDA and CDR2 is SQIVND (reference sequence). The CDR3 covers 18 residues. The V gene end was trimmed by 3 bases and the J gene end by 2 bases; junction bases not matched to a gene: 14. This CDR3 reads CASSIGGQGTLPTYEQYF. In DNA form, the CDR3 reads TGTGCCAGTAGTATCGGGGGACAGGGTACGTTACCTACCTACGAGCAGTACTTC. Full variable domain (missing parts from reference TRBV19 and TRBJ2-7): DGGITQSPKYLFRKEGQNVTLSCEQNLNHDAMYWYRQDPGQGLRLIYYSQIVNDFQKGDIAEGYSVSREKKESFPLTVTSAQKNPTAFYLCASSIGGQGTLPTYEQYFGPGTRLTVT.

This rearrangement joins TRBV7-3 to TRBJ2-7; 12 bases are a match to TRBD2. Germline CDR1 is SGHTA and CDR2 is FQGTGA. The CDR3 spans 15 residues. Trimming took 5 bases from V and 0 from J; bases not matched to a gene: 2. The CDR3 sequence is CASSTTSGSSYEQYF. The DNA for the CDR3 is TGTGCCAGCAGCACGACTAGCGGGAGCTCCTACGAGCAGTACTTC.

The chain links TRBV7-2 to TRBJ2-2; D is possibly TRBD2 (5 bases). The ends were cut back, 5 bases at V and 6 bases at J, with 13 bases in the middle. The V gene's germline CDR1 is SGHTA and CDR2 FQGNSA. This CDR3 has 14 amino acids. The CDR3 reads CASSRRRDSGELFF. The CDR3 nucleotides read TGTGCCAGCAGCCGCCGCCGGGATTCCGGGGAGCTGTTTTTT.

This clone was recorded only once. One end of the junction varies from germline; a read error may be responsible. The genes are TRBV12-3 or TRBV12-4 and TRBJ1-1; 10 bases fit TRBD1. The length of the CDR3 is 11 residues. The CDR3 sequence is CASSQDRGVGF. The CDR3 DNA follows: TGTGCCAGCAGTCAGGACAGGGGGGTGGGTTTT.

The chain uses TRBV29-1 and TRBJ2-7; D is unresolved. Trimming left V 0 bases short and J 6 bases short, with 6 bases between. The V gene's germline CDR1 is SQVTM and CDR2 ANQGSEA. The CDR3 totals 11 residues. CDR3 protein: CSVEESVEQYF. CDR3 bases: TGCAGCGTTGAAGAGTCCGTCGAGCAGTACTTC.

J is TRBJ1-2 and V is TRBV5-4; 12 positions agree with TRBD1. The CDR3 runs to 15 residues. Germline V gene lookup returns CDR1 SGHNT and CDR2 YYREEE (reference sequence). V was pared by 4 bases and J by 7 bases, with 8 bases of the junction left unmatched. For the CDR3, the DNA is TGTGCCAGCAGCACGCAGGGACAGGGGGCGGGTGGCTACACCTTC. Protein: CASSTQGQGAGGYTF.

The V call is TRBV19, the J call TRBJ2-7; maybe TRBD1 (5 bases). The CDR3 extends over 11 amino acids. Germline V gene lookup returns CDR1 LNHDA and CDR2 SQIVND (reference sequence). Trimming took off 4 bases at V and 7 bases at J, with 8 bases between the two ends. The CDR3 protein is CASSNQGEQYF. For the CDR3, the DNA is TGTGCCAGTAGTAACCAGGGTGAGCAGTACTTC.

This sequence joins TRBV4-1 and TRBJ2-5, with D perhaps matching TRBD1 (5 bases). The CDR3 runs to 14 residues. V was trimmed by 0 bases and J by 6 bases, leaving 11 bases between them. Germline CDR1 is MGHRA and CDR2 is YSYEKL. CDR3 region: CASSQEPGQKTQYF. The DNA of the CDR3 is TGCGCCAGCAGCCAAGAACCAGGGCAAAAGACCCAGTACTTC.

The CDR3: CASSLASSGNTIYF. The CDR3 DNA follows: TGTGCCAGCAGTTTAGCATCGTCGGGAAACACCATATATTTT. This rearrangement joins TRBV27 to TRBJ1-3; D uncertain. The V end was cut by 2 bases, the J end by 4 bases, with 9 bases between. Germline loops: CDR1 MNHEY, CDR2 SMNVEV (reference sequence). The CDR3 is 14 amino acids.

V usage is TRBV28 and J usage is TRBJ1-4; a possible D gene is TRBD1 (6 bases). Per germline, CDR1 MDHEN and CDR2 SYDVKM. The length of the CDR3 is 13 residues. V was pared by 8 bases and J by 8 bases, with 15 bases between. The CDR3 DNA is TGTGCCAGCGGCCCCCGGGACACCGAAAAACTGTTTTTT. This sequence encodes CASGPRDTEKLFF.

V is TRBV6-2 or TRBV6-3 and J is TRBJ2-7; perhaps TRBD1 as D (5 bases). Germline loops: CDR1 MNHEY, CDR2 SVGEGT. The CDR3 is made up of 13 amino acids. Trimming pared 2 bases from V and 3 bases from J, leaving 8 bases between. In DNA, the CDR3 is TGTGCCAGCAGTTACGCCGGACACTACGAGCAGTACTTC. It translates to CASSYAGHYEQYF.

The J gene is TRBJ1-1, the V gene TRBV5-8, with D possibly being TRBD1 (6 bases). CDR1 is SGHTS, CDR2 YDEGEE, per germline. This CDR3 spans 16 amino acids. Trimming cost V 2 bases and J 5 bases, with 19 bases left between them. Here the CDR3 DNA reads TGTGCCAGCAGCTTAATAACAGGGAATCGGAAAACTGAAGCTTTCTTT. Its translation: CASSLITGNRKTEAFF.

This clone appeared once. The V call is TRBV18, the J call TRBJ2-3, with 8 bases lining up with TRBD1. The CDR3 spans 16 residues. The V gene end was trimmed by 2 bases and the J gene end by 2 bases; junction bases not matched to a gene: 6. Germline V gene sequence: CDR1 KGHSH, CDR2 LQKENI. CDR3 loop: CASSPIRTGNTDTQYF. CDR3 coding DNA: TGTGCCAGCTCACCAATCAGGACAGGGAACACAGATACGCAGTATTTT.

This chain links TRBV24-1 with TRBJ2-5, with 14 bases fitting TRBD2. The CDR3 has 21 amino acids. The germline V gene encodes CDR1 KGHDR and CDR2 SFDVKD. Trimming cost V 3 bases and J 1 base; bases outside gene matches: 15. In DNA form, the CDR3 reads TGTGCCACCAGTGATCCCGGACTAGCGGGAGGCCTGCAGAGCCCCCAAGAGACCCAGTACTTC. Translating gives CATSDPGLAGGLQSPQETQYF.

This chain uses TRBV5-1 with TRBJ2-3; 11 nucleotides line up with TRBD2. This CDR3 has 16 amino acids. Trimming cost V 4 bases and J 2 bases; bases outside gene matches: 6. The germline gives CDR1 SGHRS, CDR2 YFSETQ. CDR3: CASSPGTSGPTDTQYF. The DNA for the CDR3 is TGCGCCAGCAGCCCCGGGACTAGCGGCCCCACAGATACGCAGTATTTT.

The gene calls are TRBV7-3 and TRBJ2-3; the match to TRBD2 covers 9 bases. Germline assignment: CDR1 SGHTA and CDR2 FQGTGA. The CDR3 spans 15 residues. The trim removed 5 bases at V and 5 bases at J, leaving 8 bases unmatched. The CDR3 sequence is CASSVIAGEVDTQYF. The CDR3 nucleotides are TGTGCCAGCAGCGTAATAGCGGGAGAGGTAGATACGCAGTATTTT. Together with reference TRBV7-3 and TRBJ2-3, the CDR3 gives the full variable domain: GAGVSQTPSNKVTEKGKYVELRCDPISGHTALYWYRQSLGQGPEFLIYFQGTGAADDSGLPNDRFFAVRPEGSVSTLKIQRTERGDSAVYLCASSVIAGEVDTQYFGPGTRLTVL.

This chain joins TRBV30 and TRBJ1-5; D is ambiguous. Germline V gives CDR1 GTSNPN, CDR2 SVGIG (reference sequence). V dropped 2 bases and J dropped 4 bases, with 9 bases sitting between them. This CDR3 is built from 13 residues. The CDR3 spells CAWSPDLNQPQHF. The DNA of the CDR3 is TGTGCCTGGAGTCCGGACCTTAATCAGCCCCAGCATTTT.

The chain uses TRBV30 and TRBJ1-1; D gene uncertain. Germline lookup yields CDR1 GTSNPN and CDR2 SVGIG (reference sequence). The CDR3 loop spans 14 amino acids. V shed 0 bases and J shed 6 bases, with 14 bases lying between them. CDR3 loop: CAWSVRVGSPEAFF. The CDR3 DNA is TGTGCCTGGAGTGTACGGGTTGGGTCTCCTGAAGCTTTCTTT.

This clone was found once. The rearrangement joins TRBV7-2 to TRBJ2-2; D uncertain. CDR1 and CDR2 (germline): SGHTA, FQGNSA. Trimming took 0 bases from V and 0 from J, leaving 8 bases between them. This CDR3 is 16 amino acids long. CDR3 region: CASSLARLANTGELFF. The CDR3 bases are TGTGCCAGCAGCTTAGCGAGGTTAGCGAACACCGGGGAGCTGTTTTTT.

This clone was found once. The chain employs TRBV5-1 and TRBJ2-1; 11 bases map to TRBD1. CDR3 length equals 16 residues. The J segment lost 10 bases and the V segment lost 4 bases, leaving 13 bases of the junction unmatched. Germline assignment: CDR1 SGHRS and CDR2 YFSETQ. The CDR3 nucleotides read TGCGCCAGCAGCGACCGGGACAGGGGGTGGTTGGAAGAGCAGTTCTTC. Protein: CASSDRDRGWLEEQFF.

V and J are TRBV7-9 and TRBJ1-2; D is undetermined. Trimming left V 1 base short and J 11 bases short, with 11 bases between. Germline CDR1 and CDR2: SEHNR and FQNEAQ (reference sequence). CDR3 length: 12 amino acids. This CDR3 is CASSLETVGYTF. The CDR3 DNA reads TGTGCCAGCAGCTTAGAGACGGTGGGGTACACCTTC.

This chain uses TRBV5-6 with TRBJ1-1; TRBD1 matches 7 bases. Germline V lookup: CDR1 SGHDT, CDR2 YYEEEE. CDR3 length: 15 amino acids. V shed 2 bases and J 8 bases; nucleotides not matched to a gene: 12. The CDR3 region has the DNA TGTGCCAGCAGCTTCTCCAGGGGGAAACCGCAAGAAGCTTTCTTT. It is translated as CASSFSRGKPQEAFF.

This chain uses TRBV5-3 with TRBJ1-2; D is perhaps TRBD1 (5 bases). TRBV5-3 falls under the ORF class, with uncertain function. Trimming took 0 bases from V and 8 from J, leaving 14 bases between them. This CDR3 has 14 residues. The CDR3 bases are TGTGCCAGAAGCTTGGGAGAAGGGACGGGAGGCTACACCTTC. This translates into CARSLGEGTGGYTF.

The chain links TRBV7-9 to TRBJ2-3; D perhaps matches TRBD1 (5 bases). Trimming removed 5 bases from V and 5 bases from J, with 11 bases in between. The CDR3 length is 13 residues. Germline V gives CDR1 SEHNR, CDR2 FQNEAQ (reference sequence). The chain's CDR3 is CASSPPGIDTQYF. The CDR3 DNA reads as TGTGCCAGCAGCCCTCCAGGGATAGATACGCAGTATTTT.

V is TRBV27 and J is TRBJ1-4; a weak D match, TRBD1 (5 bases). The CDR3 is made up of 14 amino acids. Germline values: CDR1 MNHEY, CDR2 SMNVEV (reference sequence). Trimming stripped 6 bases from V and 6 bases from J, with 14 bases between. CDR3 DNA: TGTGCCAGCAGCTCAGACAGCGCCTATGAAAAACTGTTTTTT. Translating it yields CASSSDSAYEKLFF.